Below, 32 T cell receptor beta chains from the same sample are listed, as sequenced in a study of identical twins (TCRdb year 2016). The library came from 5' RACE. The run used an Illumina HiSeq 2000. TCRdb reanalyzed the raw reads on its own, using fastp at Q25 for trimming and MiXCR for clone calling, and kept in-frame beta chains. One record per CDR3 amino acid sequence lists the most common genes and DNA. This sample has roughly 720,000 distinct CDR3 sequences in its table, and around a sixth of those were observed once. The biggest ten clones account for about 12% of the sample. The sample also formed part of further work on T cells expressing NK-cell markers.

The sample consisted of PBMCs. The receptor set was obtained from a woman in her late teens or twenties in good health.

This clonotype was detected only a few times. CDR3 loop: CSASERPEGTEAFF. The CDR3 nucleotides read TGCAGTGCTAGCGAGCGGCCTGAGGGGACTGAAGCTTTCTTT. The V and J genes are TRBV20-1 and TRBJ1-1, with a weak D call TRBD1 (5 bases). Trimming pared 3 bases from V and 5 bases from J, leaving 16 bases between. Germline CDR1 and CDR2: DFQATT and SNEGSKA (reference sequence). This CDR3 contains 14 residues.

The chain employs TRBV20-1 and TRBJ2-7; D possibly corresponds to TRBD1 (5 bases). The CDR3 is 10 amino acids. V was shortened by 5 bases and J by 3 bases, with 5 bases between the two germline ends. The germline V gene has CDR1 DFQATT and CDR2 SNEGSKA (reference sequence). In nucleotides, the CDR3 is TGCAGTGCTGGACACTACGAGCAGTACTTC. Its translation is CSAGHYEQYF.

CDR3 sequence: CSARGESGRAGNEQFF. Here the CDR3 DNA reads TGCAGTGCTAGAGGGGAGAGCGGGAGGGCCGGAAATGAGCAGTTCTTC. The chain recombines TRBV20-1 with TRBJ2-1; 10 bases line up with TRBD2. With V trimmed by 1 base and J by 7 bases, 10 bases remained unmatched. Looked up from germline, CDR1 is DFQATT and CDR2 is SNEGSKA (reference sequence). The CDR3 totals 16 residues.

In this sample, this clonotype turned up a few times. V is TRBV12-3 or TRBV12-4 and J is TRBJ2-1, with 8 bases aligning to TRBD2. The length of the CDR3 is 17 residues. Unmatched junction bases numbered 15, after V lost 5 bases and J lost 6 bases. CDR3 sequence: CASSQHLLAVEANEQFF. CDR3 bases: TGTGCCAGCAGTCAACACTTACTAGCGGTGGAGGCCAATGAGCAGTTCTTC.

The genes are TRBV12-3 or TRBV12-4 and TRBJ2-7, with D possibly matching TRBD1 (6 bases). This CDR3 spans 15 amino acids. Trimming took 4 bases from V and 4 from J, leaving 17 bases between them. CDR3 residues: CASSSGTLPGYEQYF. Written as DNA, the CDR3 is TGTGCCAGCAGTTCTGGGACACTCCCCGGGTACGAGCAGTACTTC.

The gene calls are TRBV29-1 and TRBJ2-4, with TRBD2 identical over 7 bases. Germline V gene sequence: CDR1 SQVTM, CDR2 ANQGSEA. The CDR3 length is 12 residues. V was clipped by 6 bases and J by 8 bases; unmatched bases: 7. CDR3 in DNA: TGCAGCGTGTTGGGGGGGAGCGACATTCAGTACTTC. It codes for CSVLGGSDIQYF.

This clonotype was seen a handful of times. This chain uses TRBV10-3 with TRBJ1-6, with 10 bases that match TRBD1. The CDR3 spans 16 residues. V lost 11 bases to trimming and J lost 6 bases; unmatched junction nucleotides: 13. Germline V gene lookup returns CDR1 ENHRY and CDR2 SYGVKD. Here the CDR3 reads CASNPYGTGANSPLHF. The CDR3 DNA is TGTGCCTCCAACCCCTACGGGACAGGGGCTAATTCACCCCTCCACTTT.

This clonotype has just a few counts. J is TRBJ1-1 and V is TRBV18; D uncertain. V was clipped by 11 bases and J by 4 bases, with 17 bases between them. The CDR3 totals 13 residues. Per the germline V gene, CDR1 is KGHSH and CDR2 is LQKENI. The CDR3 loop is CAALRGAGTEAFF. The CDR3 DNA reads as TGTGCCGCCCTACGAGGCGCTGGCACTGAAGCTTTCTTT.

This rearrangement joins TRBV7-2 to TRBJ2-1; 10 positions match TRBD2. Germline CDR1 SGHTA, CDR2 FQGNSA. The junction had 4 bases not matched to a gene; V was cut back by 2 bases and J by 3 bases. The CDR3 has 16 residues. This chain's CDR3 is CASSLTVAGGYNEQFF. CDR3 in DNA: TGTGCCAGCAGCTTAACCGTAGCGGGAGGCTACAATGAGCAGTTCTTC.

The chain links TRBV20-1 to TRBJ2-1; 8 nucleotides agree with TRBD2. This CDR3 is built from 14 residues. CDR1 is DFQATT and CDR2 is SNEGSKA in the germline V gene (reference sequence). Trimming took 6 bases from V and 4 from J; bases not matched to a gene: 8. The CDR3 loop is CSAFSGEGYNEQFF. As DNA, the CDR3 is TGCAGTGCGTTTAGCGGGGAGGGGTACAATGAGCAGTTCTTC.

This clonotype was found a few times. This rearrangement joins TRBV5-1 to TRBJ2-3; 11 positions agree with TRBD2. The ends lost 4 bases at V and 2 bases at J; junction bases unmatched: 6. This CDR3 is 16 amino acids long. Germline V gene data show CDR1 as SGHRS and CDR2 as YFSETQ. In nucleotides, the CDR3 is TGCGCCAGCAGCACTGCTAGCGGGGGGACCACAGATACGCAGTATTTT. Encoded protein: CASSTASGGTTDTQYF.

The chain employs TRBV29-1 and TRBJ1-1; D call uncertain. From germline, CDR1 is SQVTM and CDR2 ANQGSEA. Trimming removed 3 bases from V and 0 bases from J, with 14 bases in between. The length of the CDR3 is 15 residues. CDR3 residues: CSVDSGWGMNTEAFF. As DNA, the CDR3 is TGCAGCGTTGATTCGGGTTGGGGAATGAACACTGAAGCTTTCTTT.

The chain uses TRBV3-1 and TRBJ2-7; possible D gene TRBD2, 5 bases. V shed 4 bases and J shed 4 bases, with 17 bases lying between them. This CDR3 is built from 15 residues. The germline V gene encodes CDR1 LGHDT and CDR2 YNNKEL (reference sequence). This chain's CDR3 is CASSPPDSSWYEQYF. In DNA, the CDR3 is TGTGCCAGCAGCCCTCCGGACTCCTCTTGGTACGAGCAGTACTTC.

The chain couples TRBV7-9 to TRBJ2-1; D not certain. The CDR3 is 14 amino acids. Per germline, CDR1 SEHNR and CDR2 FQNEAQ (reference sequence). V was cut by 1 base and J by 8 bases, with 12 bases left in between. CDR3 DNA: TGTGCCAGCAGCTTAGAAGGAGCGTTTGATGAGCAGTTCTTC. Its translation: CASSLEGAFDEQFF. Full variable domain (remainder filled in from reference TRBV7-9 and TRBJ2-1): DTGVSQNPRHKITKRGQNVTFRCDPISEHNRLYWYRQTLGQGPEFLTYFQNEAQLEKSRLLSDRFSAERPKGSFSTLEIQRTEQGDSAMYLCASSLEGAFDEQFFGPGTRLTVL.

The chain uses TRBV7-9 and TRBJ2-2, with 8 bases fitting TRBD1. J was trimmed by 7 bases and V by 0 bases; bases with no gene match: 7. Germline CDR1 and CDR2: SEHNR and FQNEAQ (reference sequence). The CDR3 loop spans 16 amino acids. The CDR3, as DNA: TGTGCCAGCAGCTTAGCGCCCAGGGGGCGCGTCGGGGAGCTGTTTTTT. It is translated as CASSLAPRGRVGELFF. Full variable domain (outside the CDR3, taken from reference TRBV7-9 and TRBJ2-2): DTGVSQNPRHKITKRGQNVTFRCDPISEHNRLYWYRQTLGQGPEFLTYFQNEAQLEKSRLLSDRFSAERPKGSFSTLEIQRTEQGDSAMYLCASSLAPRGRVGELFFGEGSRLTVL.

This clonotype was observed at least ten times. The chain is built from TRBV20-1 and TRBJ2-3, with 8 nucleotides matching TRBD2. The germline V gene has CDR1 DFQATT and CDR2 SNEGSKA (reference sequence). After removal of 4 bases from V and 0 bases from J, the junction contained 3 bases not matched to a gene. This CDR3 is built from 14 residues. Here the CDR3 DNA reads TGCAGTGCTATCTTAGCGGGGAGCACAGATACGCAGTATTTT. Translating it yields CSAILAGSTDTQYF.

The chain employs TRBV5-5 and TRBJ1-1, with a weak D call TRBD1 (5 bases). CDR3 length equals 15 residues. The germline V and J ends were trimmed by 3 bases and 1 base, with 13 bases remaining between them. Germline CDR1 reads SGHKS; CDR2 reads YYEKEE (reference sequence). The DNA for the CDR3 is TGTGCCAGCAGCTACCGGGACGGCCGGAACACTGAAGCTTTCTTT. The encoded protein is CASSYRDGRNTEAFF. Filled out from reference TRBV5-5 and TRBJ1-1, the complete variable domain reads DAGVTQSPTHLIKTRGQQVTLRCSPISGHKSVSWYQQVLGQGPQFIFQYYEKEERGRGNFPDRFSARQFPNYSSELNVNALLLGDSALYLCASSYRDGRNTEAFFGQGTRLTVV.

This chain links TRBV13 with TRBJ2-7; 9 bases fit TRBD1. V lost 3 bases, J lost 5 bases, and 5 bases stayed unmatched. The CDR3 runs 14 residues. Germline assignment: CDR1 PRHDT and CDR2 FYEKMQ (reference sequence). The chain's CDR3 is CASSFGTGIHEQYF. The CDR3 coding sequence is TGTGCCAGCAGCTTCGGGACAGGGATCCACGAGCAGTACTTC.

The gene calls are TRBV20-1 and TRBJ2-1; D unclear. CDR1 and CDR2 (germline): DFQATT, SNEGSKA (reference sequence). The CDR3 is made up of 12 amino acids. The ends were cut back, 2 bases at V and 8 bases at J, with 10 bases in the middle. The CDR3 spells CSARSDIHEQFF. Here the CDR3 DNA reads TGCAGTGCTAGAAGCGATATCCATGAGCAGTTCTTC.

This clonotype was counted a few times. The chain is built from TRBV6-5 and TRBJ2-7; 10 bases map to TRBD2. The CDR3 runs 16 residues. The germline gives CDR1 MNHEY, CDR2 SVGAGI. The V gene end was trimmed by 0 bases and the J gene end by 4 bases; junction bases not matched to a gene: 6. The CDR3: CASSYSASGGGYEQYF. The CDR3 nucleotides are TGTGCCAGCAGTTACTCCGCTAGCGGGGGTGGTTACGAGCAGTACTTC.

This clonotype was seen only a few times. The chain couples TRBV18 to TRBJ1-1; TRBD1 might be the D (5 bases). The CDR3 sequence is 15 residues long. V was trimmed by 2 bases and J by 5 bases, leaving 15 bases between them. CDR1 and CDR2 (germline): KGHSH, LQKENI. The chain's CDR3 is CASSPAGGIGTEAFF. The CDR3 coding sequence is TGTGCCAGCTCACCAGCTGGGGGGATTGGGACTGAAGCTTTCTTT.

This clonotype was counted between two and nine times. This rearrangement joins TRBV20-1 to TRBJ2-5, with a possible D match to TRBD1 (5 bases). CDR1 and CDR2 from the germline V gene are DFQATT and SNEGSKA (reference sequence). The CDR3 has 12 amino acids. Trimming took 3 bases from V and 4 from J, leaving 9 bases between them. CDR3 sequence reads: CSARRQGETQYF. The CDR3, as DNA: TGCAGTGCTAGGCGCCAGGGAGAGACCCAGTACTTC.

This rearrangement joins TRBV7-2 to TRBJ2-1; 8 bases align to TRBD2. This CDR3 has 15 residues. Germline-derived CDR1 and CDR2 are SGHTA and FQGNSA. The V gene end was trimmed by 6 bases and the J gene end by 0 bases; junction bases not matched to a gene: 4. CDR3 nucleotide sequence: TGTGCCAGCAGTCAACTAGCGGACTCCTACAATGAGCAGTTCTTC. Translation gives CASSQLADSYNEQFF.

The V call is TRBV5-6, the J call TRBJ1-1; D uncertain. Germline CDR1 SGHDT, CDR2 YYEEEE. Trimming removed 1 base at V and 8 bases at J, with 9 bases between. The CDR3 totals 12 residues. In DNA form, the CDR3 reads TGTGCCAGCAGCTTGAGTAAGGGAGAAGCTTTCTTT. It is translated as CASSLSKGEAFF.

This clonotype was recorded a few times. The chain uses TRBV20-1 and TRBJ2-7, with D perhaps TRBD2 (6 bases). CDR3 size: 14 residues. Germline V CDR1 and CDR2: DFQATT, SNEGSKA (reference sequence). Trimming cost V 1 base and J 0 bases, with 10 bases left between them. The CDR3 region has the DNA TGCAGTGCTAGAGCTAGCGATAGCTCCTACGAGCAGTACTTC. Residues: CSARASDSSYEQYF.

This clonotype turned up a few times. CDR3 loop: CASHPRTRGETQYF. The CDR3 nucleotides read TGTGCCAGTCACCCCAGGACACGAGGGGAGACCCAGTACTTC. The chain recombines TRBV6-1 with TRBJ2-5; D might be TRBD1 or TRBD2, each matching 5 bases. V dropped 9 bases and J dropped 5 bases, with 19 bases sitting between them. Germline CDR1 and CDR2: MNHNS and SASEGT. The CDR3 covers 14 residues.

Concerning this clonotype: Germline is not matched at one junction end, which may reflect a read error. The chain is built from TRBV2 and TRBJ2-5, with 14 nucleotides matching TRBD2. The CDR3 totals 19 residues. Germline-derived CDR1 and CDR2 are SNHLY and FYNNEI. The CDR3 nucleotides read TGTACCAGCAGTTTAGCCCCAATGGGACTAGCGGGAGTCCCAGAGACCCAGTACTTC. It yields the protein CTSSLAPMGLAGVPETQYF.

This sequence joins TRBV9 and TRBJ2-5, with 7 bases aligning to TRBD2. Germline CDR1 SGDLS, CDR2 YYNGEE. This CDR3 has 15 residues. V was clipped by 0 bases and J by 5 bases; unmatched bases: 7. CDR3 in amino acids: CASSVGAGFRETQYF. The CDR3 nucleotides read TGTGCCAGCAGCGTAGGAGCGGGATTTCGGGAGACCCAGTACTTC.

There are a few counts of this clonotype. The chain links TRBV29-1 to TRBJ2-7; the D is unclear. This CDR3 is built from 9 residues. The germline gives CDR1 SQVTM, CDR2 ANQGSEA. With 7 bases removed from V and 9 bases from J, the gap between germline ends came to 10 bases. DNA for the CDR3: TGCAGCGCCGTTGATCTGCAGTACTTC. It codes for CSAVDLQYF.

V is TRBV10-3 and J is TRBJ2-4; D gene uncertain. Germline V gene sequence: CDR1 ENHRY, CDR2 SYGVKD. This CDR3 comprises 9 residues. V lost 6 bases to trimming and J lost 12 bases, with 6 bases between them. The CDR3 coding sequence is TGTGCCATCAGGGGCCATCAGTACTTC. Protein sequence: CAIRGHQYF.

There are a few counts of this clonotype. J is TRBJ1-1 and V is TRBV25-1; D perhaps matches TRBD1 (6 bases). CDR1 and CDR2 (germline): MGHDK, SYGVNS. Trimming took 8 bases from V and 0 from J, leaving 16 bases between them. The CDR3 has 15 amino acids. CDR3 protein: CASQVTGIVNTEAFF. The CDR3, as DNA: TGTGCCAGCCAGGTCACAGGGATTGTGAACACTGAAGCTTTCTTT.

Only a few counts were recorded for this clonotype. V is TRBV30 and J is TRBJ2-1; 9 positions agree with TRBD2. Germline CDR1 GTSNPN, CDR2 SVGIG (reference sequence). The length of the CDR3 is 14 residues. The J segment lost 6 bases and the V segment lost 6 bases, leaving 9 bases of the junction unmatched. The CDR3 is CACVGGRASNEQFF. CDR3 coding DNA: TGTGCCTGCGTCGGCGGGAGGGCCTCCAATGAGCAGTTCTTC.